This is a list of T cell receptor beta chains from one sample in a study of identical twins. TCRdb reprocessed the 5' RACE reads with MiXCR, giving one entry per CDR3 protein. In the table there are some 1,700,000 distinct CDR3 sequences, about 32% of which are singletons. Sequencing input: cord blood. The receptors were sampled from a newborn girl in good health. Both conserved end residues are part of each CDR3. The order of the fields is V gene, D gene, clone size, J gene, CDR3 protein, CDR3 DNA. The D gene is left open where the match is weak. For some rows the clone size is stated as once, few or many, or as a class when expanded; others skip it.

TRBV7-2	-	-	TRBJ2-7	CASSSTGLGYYEQYF	TGTGCCAGCAGCTCGACGGGACTGGGCTACTACGAGCAGTACTTC
TRBV12-3/TRBV12-4	-	-	TRBJ1-5	CASSFRQPYQPQHF	TGTGCCAGCAGTTTCCGACAGCCCTATCAGCCCCAGCATTTT
TRBV28	TRBD2	few	TRBJ2-1	CASRGGLAYNEQFF	TGTGCCAGCAGGGGTGGACTAGCCTACAATGAGCAGTTCTTC
TRBV12-3/TRBV12-4	-	few	TRBJ2-7	CASSTHRGPSYEQYF	TGTGCCAGCAGTACTCATCGGGGTCCCTCCTACGAGCAGTACTTC
TRBV27	TRBD1	-	TRBJ1-1	CASTPDRGFRGTEAFF	TGTGCCAGCACCCCGGACAGGGGGTTTCGGGGGACTGAAGCTTTCTTT
TRBV27	TRBD2	-	TRBJ2-3	CASTRIAGGADTQYF	TGTGCCAGCACACGAATAGCGGGAGGAGCTGATACGCAGTATTTT
TRBV6-1	-	few	TRBJ1-2	CASTWRVNGYTF	TGTGCCAGCACGTGGAGGGTAAACGGCTACACCTTC
TRBV5-1	TRBD2	-	TRBJ2-3	CASSLAGASGMVTDTQYF	TGCGCCAGCAGCTTGGCCGGGGCTAGCGGGATGGTCACAGATACGCAGTATTTT
TRBV20-1	TRBD2	few	TRBJ2-1	CSARTGTRANNEQFF	TGCAGTGCCAGGACCGGGACTAGGGCCAACAATGAGCAGTTCTTC
TRBV12-3/TRBV12-4	-	many	TRBJ2-3	CASSRTAQAGTQYF	TGTGCCAGCAGTCGGACAGCCCAAGCGGGTACGCAGTATTTT
TRBV7-8	-	-	TRBJ1-5	CASSLIGLRGNQPQHF	TGTGCCAGCAGCTTAATAGGTCTCAGGGGCAATCAGCCCCAGCATTTT
TRBV7-2	-	many	TRBJ1-1	CASSLAGTNTEAFF	TGTGCCAGCAGCCTGGCGGGGACCAACACTGAAGCTTTCTTT
TRBV20-1	-	once	TRBJ2-1	CSATPGRPIEQFF	TGCAGTGCTACACCGGGCAGACCCATTGAGCAGTTCTTC
TRBV5-1	-	-	TRBJ2-5	CASSLGLDQQYF	TGCGCCAGCAGCTTGGGACTGGACCAGCAGTACTTC
TRBV10-3	TRBD2	few	TRBJ2-7	CAGAGTSGSEQYF	TGTGCCGGAGCCGGGACTAGCGGGAGCGAGCAGTACTTC
TRBV7-4	-	few	TRBJ2-1	CASSSLGALYNEQFF	TGTGCCAGCAGTTCTCTGGGGGCCCTCTACAATGAGCAGTTCTTC
TRBV11-2	-	-	TRBJ1-2	CASSLDEDTPYGYTF	TGTGCCAGCAGCTTAGATGAGGACACCCCCTATGGCTACACCTTC
TRBV21-1	-	few	TRBJ2-3	CASSKRGSQGRTDTQYF	TGTGCCAGCAGCAAAAGGGGTAGTCAGGGGCGCACAGATACGCAGTATTTT
TRBV27	-	few	TRBJ2-5	CASSFYGSQETQYF	TGTGCCAGCAGTTTCTACGGGAGCCAAGAGACCCAGTACTTC
TRBV5-1	-	-	TRBJ2-1	CASSAGQSAYNEQFF	TGCGCCAGCAGCGCCGGACAGTCTGCCTACAATGAGCAGTTCTTC
TRBV3-1	-	-	TRBJ2-3	CASSRRELITDTQYF	TGTGCCAGCAGCCGCCGGGAGCTAATCACAGATACGCAGTATTTT
TRBV4-1	TRBD2	-	TRBJ2-2	CASSQGPTSGENTGELFF	TGCGCCAGCAGCCAAGGCCCAACTAGCGGGGAGAACACCGGGGAGCTGTTTTTT
TRBV5-1	-	few	TRBJ2-3	CASSGGAEDTQYF	TGCGCCAGCAGCGGGGGGGCTGAAGATACGCAGTATTTT